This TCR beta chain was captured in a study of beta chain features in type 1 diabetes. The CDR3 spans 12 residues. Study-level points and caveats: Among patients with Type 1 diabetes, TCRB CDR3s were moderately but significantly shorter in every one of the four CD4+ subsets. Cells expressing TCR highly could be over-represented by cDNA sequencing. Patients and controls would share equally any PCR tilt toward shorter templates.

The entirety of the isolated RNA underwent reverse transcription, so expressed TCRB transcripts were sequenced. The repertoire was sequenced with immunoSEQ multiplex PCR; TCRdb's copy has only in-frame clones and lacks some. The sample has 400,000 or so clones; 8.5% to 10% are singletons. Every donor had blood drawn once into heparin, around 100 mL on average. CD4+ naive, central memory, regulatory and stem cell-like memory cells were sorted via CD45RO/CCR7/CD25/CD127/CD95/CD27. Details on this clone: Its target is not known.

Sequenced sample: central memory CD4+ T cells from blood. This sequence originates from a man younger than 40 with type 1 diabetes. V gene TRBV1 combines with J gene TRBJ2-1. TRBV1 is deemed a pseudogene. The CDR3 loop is CTRGRMGNEQFF. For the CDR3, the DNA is TGCACCCGGGGCCGAATGGGCAATGAGCAGTTCTTC.